This T cell receptor beta chain was sequenced in a study of Graves' ophthalmopathy and Graves' hyperthyroidism. The study, taken as a whole, reports: Most expanded clonotypes in thyroid above 0.001 frequency also showed up in blood. A 13-signature model separated ophthalmopathy from stable hyperthyroidism, 87.88% sensitivity, approximately 84% specificity.

Germline V lookup: CDR1 LNHDA, CDR2 SQIVND (reference sequence). V was trimmed by 5 bases and J by 6 bases, leaving 11 bases between them. The CDR3 runs 12 residues. In this sample, this clonotype turned up many times. Its antigen is as yet unknown. RNA transcripts were the template, and TCR beta CDR3 regions were amplified from them. The workflow started with a first-round RT-PCR run with HTBI primers and then moved on to a second-round multiplex PCR. TCRdb reprocessed the multiplex PCR reads with MiXCR, giving one entry per CDR3 protein. The data show hundreds of thousands of distinct CDR3 sequences, about two fifths seen once. Diagnosis was based on clinical symptoms, serum thyroxine, TRAb, thyroid ultrasound and orbital computed tomography.

The specimen sequenced was peripheral blood. The chain has TRBV19 and TRBJ2-7, with TRBD1 as a possible D gene (6 bases). The sequence was obtained from an adult man with Graves' ophthalmopathy. This chain's CDR3 is CASSPTGLEQYF. The CDR3 DNA sequence: TGTGCCAGTAGTCCAACAGGGCTCGAGCAGTACTTC.